This record covers a single TCR beta chain. The data were obtained in a study of blood T cell repertoires in COVID-19. How the authors handled the data: Estimation of nucleated cell counts relied on the amplification of reference gene primers. Measured with immunoSEQ multiplex PCR; TCRdb has only the in-frame clones, and not every one. D and trimming were read from the DNA, whereas the V and J calls and clone size are those reported in that table. Here the sample spans 30,000 to 40,000 clones, roughly 85% being singletons. CDR1 MNHEY and CDR2 SVGAGI come from the germline V gene. The CDR3 is made up of 14 amino acids. Trimming left V 8 bases short and J 2 bases short, with 14 bases between.

Sequences were obtained from peripheral blood. The chain is built from TRBV6-5 and TRBJ2-3, with D possibly being TRBD1 (6 bases). This sequence originates from a human donor in a cohort sampled during active COVID-19. The CDR3 bases are TGTGCCAGCGTGGGACAAGCCTACACAGATACGCAGTATTTT. This encodes CASVGQAYTDTQYF.